The clone carrying this T cell receptor (beta chain) was seen repeatedly, ten times or more. Its antigen is not identified. The data stem from a study of T-cell reconstitution after alpha-beta-depleted transplantation in children. Findings of the study overall: Expanded clones from the graft, numbering several hundred, reportedly supplied alpha-beta T cells about two months after transplant. By one year post-transplant, T-cell counts and diversity largely arose from T cells that were newly produced. Some patients' high day-60 TCRbeta diversity was attributed to recipient cells surviving conditioning.

Unique molecular identifiers were built into the TCRbeta library. Each CDR3 protein gets one entry after TCRdb re-called the PCR reads with MiXCR. The sample contains 200,000 or so distinct CDR3 sequences, approximately 6% of which appear only once. V shed 5 bases and J shed 2 bases, with 14 bases lying between them. In germline, CDR1 is SGHVS, CDR2 FNYEAQ. The CDR3 sequence is 15 residues long. This receptor was taken from a girl less than two years old with combined immunodeficiency, due to receive a stem cell transplant. The material sequenced was PBMCs, taken before TCRalphabeta/CD19-depleted stem cell transplant. V gene TRBV7-6 combines with J gene TRBJ2-3; D is perhaps TRBD2 (6 bases). The DNA for the CDR3 is TGTGCCAGCAGCCTCCGGGGGAAGCCCACAGATACGCAGTATTTT. Translated, it gives CASSLRGKPTDTQYF.